This TCR beta chain appears in the sequencing data of a study of shared clonotypes between healthy human individuals. The study, taken as a whole, reports: Only blood was sampled; tissue repertoires likely differ. What naive subsets generally showed was a larger estimated richness than memory subsets showed. Genetic and exposure-history diversity was limited by the small donor number.

Remarks on this clone: Its target is unknown.

The junction had 5 bases not matched to a gene; V was cut back by 4 bases and J by 2 bases. The CDR3 loop spans 14 amino acids. Germline V lookup: CDR1 SQVTM, CDR2 ANQGSEA. Using immunoSEQ multiplex PCR, the repertoire was profiled, and TCRdb retains in-frame clones only, with some absent. The data contain approximately 720,000 clones, about two thirds of them singletons. This TCR was sampled from a woman aged 25-40 years in good health. The sample was memory CD4+ T cells sorted from blood. Subset indicated: CD45RA-negative fraction. The gene calls are TRBV29-1 and TRBJ1-2, with 9 bases matching TRBD1. The CDR3 protein is CSVGRTGANYGYTF. The DNA for the CDR3 is TGCAGCGTTGGTAGGACAGGGGCAAACTATGGCTACACCTTC.